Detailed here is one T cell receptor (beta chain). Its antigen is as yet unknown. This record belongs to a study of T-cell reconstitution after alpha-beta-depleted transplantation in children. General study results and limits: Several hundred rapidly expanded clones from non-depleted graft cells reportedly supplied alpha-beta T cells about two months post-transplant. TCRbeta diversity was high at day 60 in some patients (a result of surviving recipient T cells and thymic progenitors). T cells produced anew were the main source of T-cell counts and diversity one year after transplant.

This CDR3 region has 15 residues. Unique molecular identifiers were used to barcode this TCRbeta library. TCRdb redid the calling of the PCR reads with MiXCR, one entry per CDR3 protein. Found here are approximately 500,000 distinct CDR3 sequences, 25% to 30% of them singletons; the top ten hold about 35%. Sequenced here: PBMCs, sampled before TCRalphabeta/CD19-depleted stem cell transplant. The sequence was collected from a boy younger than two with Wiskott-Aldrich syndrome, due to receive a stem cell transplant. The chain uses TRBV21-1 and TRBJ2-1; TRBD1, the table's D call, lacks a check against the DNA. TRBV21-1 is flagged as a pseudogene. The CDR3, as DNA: TGTGCCAGTCCTCCAAAGACAGGGGGCCACAATGAGCAGTTCTTC. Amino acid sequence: CASPPKTGGHNEQFF.